The source of this T cell receptor (beta chain) is a study of T-cell memory formation after mild COVID-19. In germline, CDR1 is ENHRY, CDR2 SYGVKD. V was pared by 7 bases and J by 3 bases, with 6 bases between. CDR3 size: 11 residues. TCRdb independently ran MiXCR on the 5' RACE reads; one entry per CDR3 protein. The table shows under 300,000 distinct CDR3 sequences, with 8% to 10% occurring only once. This clonotype has a handful of counts. The sample taken for sequencing was PBMCs or a T cell subset sorted from them (not recorded which). The TCR sequence derives from a man younger than 35 who had mild COVID-19 (a few samples of this study predate the infection). Cell type and time point are not known. The gene calls are TRBV10-3 and TRBJ2-5; tentative D call: TRBD2 (6 bases). In DNA form, the CDR3 reads TGTGCCATCAAGCGGGAAGAGACCCAGTACTTC. It encodes CAIKREETQYF.